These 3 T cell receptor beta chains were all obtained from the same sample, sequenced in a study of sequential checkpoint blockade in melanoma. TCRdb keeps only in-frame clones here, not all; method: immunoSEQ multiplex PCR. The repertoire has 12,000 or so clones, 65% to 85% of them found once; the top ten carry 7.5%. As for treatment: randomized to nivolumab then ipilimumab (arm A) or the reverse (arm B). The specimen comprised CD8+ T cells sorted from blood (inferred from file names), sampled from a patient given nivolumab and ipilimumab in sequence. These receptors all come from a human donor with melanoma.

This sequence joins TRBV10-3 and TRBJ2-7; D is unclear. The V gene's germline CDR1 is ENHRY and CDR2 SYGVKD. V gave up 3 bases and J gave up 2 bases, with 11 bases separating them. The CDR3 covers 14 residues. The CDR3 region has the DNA TGTGCCATCAGTGACCTGGGCCCGACCTACGAGCAGTACTTC. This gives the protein CAISDLGPTYEQYF.

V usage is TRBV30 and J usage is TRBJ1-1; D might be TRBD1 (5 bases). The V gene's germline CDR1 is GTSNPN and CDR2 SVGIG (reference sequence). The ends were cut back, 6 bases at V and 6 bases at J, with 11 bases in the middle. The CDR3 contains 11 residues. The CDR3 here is CACDRRAEAFF. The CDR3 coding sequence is TGTGCCTGTGACAGAAGGGCTGAAGCTTTCTTT. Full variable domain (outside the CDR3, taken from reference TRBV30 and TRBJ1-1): SQTIHQWPATLVQPVGSPLSLECTVEGTSNPNLYWYRQAAGRGLQLLFYSVGIGQISSEVPQNLSASRPQDRQFILSSKKLLLSDSGFYLCACDRRAEAFFGQGTRLTVV.

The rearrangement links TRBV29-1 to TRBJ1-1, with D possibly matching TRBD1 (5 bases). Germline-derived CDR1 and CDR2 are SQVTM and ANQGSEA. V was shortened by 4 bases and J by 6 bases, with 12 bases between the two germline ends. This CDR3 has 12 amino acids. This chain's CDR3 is CSVVGASAEAFF. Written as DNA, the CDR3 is TGCAGCGTTGTAGGGGCCTCCGCTGAAGCTTTCTTT.